Presented here are 24 T cell receptor beta chains from one specimen sequenced in a study of siplizumab effects on memory and regulatory T cells. The repertoire was sequenced with immunoSEQ multiplex PCR; TCRdb's copy has only in-frame clones and lacks some. The data hold some 9,000 clones, with roughly three quarters observed a single time. Sequencing used effector memory CD8+ T cells sorted from blood. Subset specified: unstimulated CD8+ effector memory T cells. Source of these receptors: a human donor in good health.

V usage is TRBV27 and J usage is TRBJ2-7; 7 nucleotides agree with TRBD2. The CDR3 covers 14 residues. CDR1 MNHEY and CDR2 SMNVEV come from the germline V gene (reference sequence). Germline trimming cut 5 bases from V and 2 bases from J; bases unmatched to any gene: 6. The CDR3 reads CASSPDAGAYEQYF. CDR3 sequence (DNA): TGTGCCAGCAGTCCCGACGCGGGAGCCTACGAGCAGTACTTC.

This clone has a single count. The chain recombines TRBV7-2 with TRBJ2-5, with 13 bases fitting TRBD2. The CDR3 covers 15 residues. J lost 6 bases, V lost 5 bases, and 6 bases had no gene match. The germline V gene has CDR1 SGHTA and CDR2 FQGNSA. The CDR3, as DNA: TGTGCCAGCAGCCCCCAACTAGCGGGGGGGAAGACCCAGTACTTC. Amino acids: CASSPQLAGGKTQYF.

The chain recombines TRBV7-9 with TRBJ1-1, with D hard to call. The CDR3 covers 13 residues. V lost 5 bases and J lost 3, with 10 bases in between. Per the germline V gene, CDR1 is SEHNR and CDR2 is FQNEAQ (reference sequence). CDR3 DNA sequence: TGTGCCAGCAGCCGCGGGTCTGACACTGAAGCTTTCTTT. It codes for CASSRGSDTEAFF. Full variable domain (outside the CDR3, taken from reference TRBV7-9 and TRBJ1-1): DTGVSQNPRHKITKRGQNVTFRCDPISEHNRLYWYRQTLGQGPEFLTYFQNEAQLEKSRLLSDRFSAERPKGSFSTLEIQRTEQGDSAMYLCASSRGSDTEAFFGQGTRLTVV.

Ten or more counts support this clone. This sequence joins TRBV11-1 and TRBJ2-1; D may match TRBD1 or TRBD2 (5 bases each). CDR1 and CDR2 (germline): SGHAT, FQDESV (reference sequence). V gave up 0 bases and J gave up 7 bases, with 13 bases separating them. CDR3 length: 15 amino acids. The CDR3 region is CASSLAQRDPNEQFF. Written as DNA, the CDR3 is TGTGCCAGCAGCTTAGCTCAAAGGGACCCGAATGAGCAGTTCTTC. Together with reference TRBV11-1 and TRBJ2-1, the CDR3 gives the full variable domain: EAEVAQSPRYKITEKSQAVAFWCDPISGHATLYWYRQILGQGPELLVQFQDESVVDDSQLPKDRFSAERLKGVDSTLKIQPAELGDSAMYLCASSLAQRDPNEQFFGPGTRLTVL.

The chain recombines TRBV10-3 with TRBJ1-5; D call uncertain. The CDR3 consists of 13 residues. Looked up from germline, CDR1 is ENHRY and CDR2 is SYGVKD. Trimming took off 6 bases at V and 4 bases at J, with 10 bases between the two ends. As DNA, the CDR3 is TGTGCCATCAGCAACCCCGGGAATCAGCCCCAGCATTTT. Protein sequence: CAISNPGNQPQHF.

V and J are TRBV5-4 and TRBJ1-5; 10 bases agree with TRBD1. Germline V CDR1 and CDR2: SGHNT, YYREEE (reference sequence). CDR3 length: 15 residues. Losses at the gene ends were 4 bases for V and 2 bases for J; bases not matched to a gene: 3. CDR3 residues: CASSIGTGGNQPQHF. In nucleotides, the CDR3 is TGTGCCAGCAGCATCGGGACAGGGGGCAATCAGCCCCAGCATTTT.

A few counts support this clone. The chain combines TRBV9 with TRBJ2-1, with D hard to call. CDR1 is SGDLS and CDR2 is YYNGEE in the germline V gene. Trimming took 0 bases from V and 8 from J, leaving 9 bases between them. This CDR3 has 13 residues. The CDR3 loop reads CASSVENGHEQFF. The DNA of the CDR3 is TGTGCCAGCAGCGTAGAAAATGGTCATGAGCAGTTCTTC.

This clone was observed at least ten times. The CDR3 DNA is TGCGCCAGCAAGAACACCGGGGAGCTGTTTTTT. Translating it yields CASKNTGELFF. The chain combines TRBV4-3 with TRBJ2-2; D remains ambiguous. The CDR3 runs to 11 residues. V lost 7 bases and J 1 base, leaving 1 base between the germline ends. Germline V gene sequence: CDR1 LGHNA, CDR2 YSLEER.

The chain recombines TRBV6-5 with TRBJ2-7; 9 nucleotides match TRBD1. There are 15 residues in the CDR3. Germline loops: CDR1 MNHEY, CDR2 SVGAGI. J lost 2 bases, V lost 0 bases, and 2 bases had no gene match. CDR3 DNA: TGTGCCAGCAGTTACTCGGGGGACAGGGCCTACGAGCAGTACTTC. This gives the protein CASSYSGDRAYEQYF.

The chain recombines TRBV6-5 with TRBJ2-5; 9 bases align to TRBD1. The V gene end was trimmed by 5 bases and the J gene end by 5 bases; junction bases not matched to a gene: 9. CDR3 size: 15 residues. Looked up from germline, CDR1 is MNHEY and CDR2 is SVGAGI. The CDR3 DNA reads TGTGCCAGCAGTAGACGGGACAGGGAGGCGGAGACCCAGTACTTC. It codes for CASSRRDREAETQYF.

The CDR3 region has the DNA TGTGCCAGCAGTCCCGGGACGGAAGCCTACGAGCAGTACTTC. Residues: CASSPGTEAYEQYF. The V gene is TRBV6-5, the J gene TRBJ2-7; D assignment may be TRBD1 or TRBD2 (5 bases each). Between the trimmed V and J ends, which lost 5 bases and 2 bases, there was a span of 13 bases. This CDR3 contains 14 residues. Per the germline V gene, CDR1 is MNHEY and CDR2 is SVGAGI.

J is TRBJ2-7 and V is TRBV9; D gene unclear. This CDR3 contains 13 residues. V was cut by 0 bases and J by 5 bases, with 9 bases left in between. In germline, CDR1 is SGDLS, CDR2 YYNGEE. The CDR3 loop is CASSVVGNDEQYF. In DNA form, the CDR3 reads TGTGCCAGCAGCGTAGTAGGGAACGACGAGCAGTACTTC. Based on the CDR3 plus reference TRBV9 and TRBJ2-7, the full variable domain is DSGVTQTPKHLITATGQRVTLRCSPRSGDLSVYWYQQSLDQGLQFLIQYYNGEERAKGNILERFSAQQFPDLHSELNLSSLELGDSALYFCASSVVGNDEQYFGPGTRLTVT.

This rearrangement joins TRBV29-1 to TRBJ1-1; D perhaps matches TRBD1 (6 bases). This CDR3 has 12 amino acids. From germline, CDR1 is SQVTM and CDR2 ANQGSEA. Deletions cut 4 bases from V and 6 bases from J, with 12 bases between. CDR3 DNA: TGCAGCGTTGGGACAGAGGTATCTGAAGCTTTCTTT. Translated, it gives CSVGTEVSEAFF.

The J gene is TRBJ2-3, the V gene TRBV5-4; 9 bases map to TRBD1. The junction had 18 bases not matched to a gene; V was cut back by 10 bases and J by 9 bases. The CDR3 has 15 amino acids. Germline V gives CDR1 SGHNT, CDR2 YYREEE (reference sequence). The CDR3 coding sequence is TGTGCCGAATCCAAGCCCGGACAGGGGAGTACGACGCAGTATTTT. Amino acids: CAESKPGQGSTTQYF.

This clone was observed at least ten times. This CDR3 reads CASSLWGHSPNQPQHF. The DNA for the CDR3 is TGTGCCAGCAGTTTATGGGGACACAGTCCCAATCAGCCCCAGCATTTT. The chain combines TRBV27 with TRBJ1-5, with a tentative D call TRBD1 (6 bases). Germline values: CDR1 MNHEY, CDR2 SMNVEV (reference sequence). V was clipped by 1 base and J by 3 bases, with 13 bases between them. The CDR3 sequence is 16 residues long.

The CDR3 loop is CARSSIKTGEFEKLFF. As DNA, the CDR3 is TGTGCCAGAAGCTCTATCAAGACAGGGGAATTTGAAAAACTGTTTTTT. This chain uses TRBV5-3 with TRBJ1-4; TRBD1 agrees at 8 bases. TRBV5-3 is noted as an ORF with a role that remains uncertain. The CDR3 totals 16 residues. After removal of 3 bases from V and 7 bases from J, the junction contained 11 bases not matched to a gene.

The chain carries TRBV6-5 and TRBJ2-7; D gene ambiguous. The CDR3 contains 13 residues. The germline V gene encodes CDR1 MNHEY and CDR2 SVGAGI. The germline V and J ends were trimmed by 5 bases and 0 bases, with 8 bases remaining between them. As DNA, the CDR3 is TGTGCCAGCAGTGCTTCGGACTCCTACGAGCAGTACTTC. Amino acid sequence: CASSASDSYEQYF.

This clone was seen a handful of times. The V and J genes are TRBV7-9 and TRBJ2-1; 7 bases fit TRBD2. Losses at the gene ends were 4 bases for V and 6 bases for J; bases not matched to a gene: 6. CDR1 is SEHNR and CDR2 is FQNEAQ in the germline V gene (reference sequence). The CDR3 runs to 14 residues. CDR3 DNA sequence: TGTGCCAGCAGCTCCAGCGGGGCCTCCAATGAGCAGTTCTTC. It is translated as CASSSSGASNEQFF.

V gene TRBV19 combines with J gene TRBJ1-1; 9 positions match TRBD1. The V segment lost 11 bases and the J segment 0 bases; nucleotides outside the gene matches: 7. CDR3 length: 14 residues. Germline V gene sequence: CDR1 LNHDA, CDR2 SQIVND (reference sequence). CDR3 in DNA: TGTGCCGTAGGACAGGGGCTCCTGAACACTGAAGCTTTCTTT. Its protein is CAVGQGLLNTEAFF.

The table lists this clone with a few counts. The chain combines TRBV15 with TRBJ2-5, with 11 bases lining up with TRBD2. Germline lookup yields CDR1 LNHNV and CDR2 YYDKDF (reference sequence). The length of the CDR3 is 15 residues. V dropped 0 bases and J dropped 4; count of bases not matched to a gene: 1. The CDR3 reads CATSRDSGGAETQYF. CDR3 coding DNA: TGTGCCACCAGCAGAGATAGCGGGGGGGCAGAGACCCAGTACTTC.

The V gene is TRBV6-6, the J gene TRBJ2-7; 8 bases align to TRBD1. CDR3 length: 14 amino acids. The junction had 3 bases not matched to a gene; V was cut back by 3 bases and J by 2 bases. Germline loops: CDR1 MNHNY, CDR2 SVGAGI (reference sequence). CDR3 sequence: CASSYGTGAYEQYF. The CDR3, as DNA: TGTGCCAGCAGTTATGGGACAGGAGCCTACGAGCAGTACTTC.

This clone has more than one count but fewer than ten. The chain combines TRBV7-1 with TRBJ2-5, with 12 bases fitting TRBD2. TRBV7-1 is known as an ORF, though its function is uncertain. The CDR3 consists of 16 residues. J was trimmed by 4 bases and V by 5 bases; bases with no gene match: 8. This chain's CDR3 is CASSTPSGGAGETQYF. CDR3 sequence (DNA): TGTGCCAGCAGCACCCCTAGCGGGGGGGCCGGAGAGACCCAGTACTTC.

The CDR3 coding sequence is TGCGCCAGCAGTGAGTCAGGGTTGGGAACCTACGAGCAGTACTTC. Residues: CASSESGLGTYEQYF. This chain uses TRBV10-1 with TRBJ2-5, with D uncertain. TRBJ2-7 explains the end of the DNA better; the J call may be wrong. The CDR3 runs to 15 residues. CDR1 is WNHNN and CDR2 is SYGVQD in the germline V gene (reference sequence).

This clone ranks as medium-sized. The chain recombines TRBV7-9 with TRBJ2-7, with TRBD2 identical over 8 bases. The CDR3 is 13 residues long. Germline loops: CDR1 SEHNR, CDR2 FQNEAQ (reference sequence). V was clipped by 4 bases and J by 2 bases; unmatched bases: 1. This CDR3 reads CASSWGLAYEQYF. The CDR3 DNA sequence: TGTGCCAGCAGCTGGGGACTAGCCTACGAGCAGTACTTC.